This TCR beta chain originates from a study of blood T cell repertoires in COVID-19. Background on the study: COVID-19 samples from acute and convalescent phases originated in the United States, Italy and Spain. Sample material is recorded as cDNA or gDNA derived from T cells, B-cell-depleted T cells, or PBMCs.

Germline V CDR1 and CDR2: SGHVS, FNYEAQ. V lost 0 bases to trimming and J lost 2 bases; unmatched junction nucleotides: 2. This CDR3 has 16 amino acids. Original data processing: Amplified reference gene primers provided the basis for estimating nucleated cell counts. Only in-frame clones appear in the TCRdb table, and some are missing; sequencing was by immunoSEQ multiplex PCR. V, J and clone size reflect that table, while D and trimming were determined from the DNA. Of around 41,000 clones detected, approximately 84% appear once; the ten largest clones hold roughly 15%. The sequence was collected from a human donor in a cohort sampled during active COVID-19. Material: peripheral blood. This chain joins TRBV7-6 and TRBJ2-1; 9 positions match TRBD2. The DNA for the CDR3 is TGTGCCAGCAGCTTAGCACTAGCGGGTCCCTACAATGAGCAGTTCTTC. This translates into CASSLALAGPYNEQFF.